This passage covers 18 T cell receptor beta chains from one sample sequenced in a study of cytomegalovirus exposure and HLA in healthy donors. This table comes from immunoSEQ multiplex PCR, and its TCRdb copy is limited to in-frame clones, with some not included. The sample consists of some 66,000 clones, 95% to 97% of them appearing once. Sequenced sample: PBMCs. These receptor sequences come from a woman under 30 in good health and CMV-seropositive.

This chain links TRBV27 with TRBJ2-7; 8 positions match TRBD1. The CDR3 has 15 amino acids. CDR1 MNHEY and CDR2 SMNVEV come from the germline V gene (reference sequence). J was trimmed by 5 bases and V by 7 bases; bases with no gene match: 13. CDR3 residues: CASTPGWGQVNEQYF. In nucleotides, the CDR3 is TGTGCCAGCACCCCCGGGTGGGGACAGGTTAACGAGCAGTACTTC.

Remarks on this clone: The sample has other DNA sequences that encode this CDR3 too. This chain joins TRBV11-2 and TRBJ2-7; possibly TRBD2 for D (6 bases). V was pared by 1 base and J by 6 bases, with 7 bases between. CDR3 size: 12 residues. Germline CDR1 and CDR2: SGHAT and FQNNGV. The CDR3 DNA reads TGTGCCAGCAGCTTAGGAGCGGGCGAGCAGTACTTC. The encoded protein is CASSLGAGEQYF.

The chain recombines TRBV19 with TRBJ2-1; 13 nucleotides line up with TRBD2. The CDR3 runs to 19 residues. V shed 4 bases and J 5 bases; nucleotides not matched to a gene: 14. Germline V CDR1 and CDR2: LNHDA, SQIVND (reference sequence). CDR3 sequence reads: CASSRYPGLAGPKNNEQFF. For the CDR3, the DNA is TGTGCCAGTAGTAGATACCCGGGACTAGCGGGACCAAAAAACAATGAGCAGTTCTTC.

The chain combines TRBV5-4 with TRBJ1-6, with D tentatively TRBD1 (6 bases). The length of the CDR3 is 14 residues. The V gene lost 2 bases and the J gene lost 4 bases, with 7 bases spanning the gap. Per the germline V gene, CDR1 is SGHNT and CDR2 is YYREEE (reference sequence). The CDR3 loop is CASSLGQYNSPLHF. As DNA, the CDR3 is TGTGCCAGCAGCTTAGGACAGTATAATTCACCCCTCCACTTT.

The CDR3 sequence: CASSPRGSSYEQYF. The CDR3 DNA is TGTGCCAGCAGCCCCAGGGGAAGCTCCTACGAGCAGTACTTC. This sequence joins TRBV6-6 and TRBJ2-7; TRBD1 might be the D (6 bases). CDR1 and CDR2 from the germline V gene are MNHNY and SVGAGI (reference sequence). V was shortened by 6 bases and J by 0 bases, with 12 bases between the two germline ends. This CDR3 contains 14 residues.

The chain links TRBV4-1 to TRBJ2-1, with a weak D call TRBD2 (7 bases). CDR3 length: 18 residues. Per germline, CDR1 MGHRA and CDR2 YSYEKL. Between the trimmed V and J ends, which lost 1 base and 7 bases, there was a span of 23 bases. The CDR3 region is CASSQGSQAGHTGNEQFF. In nucleotides, the CDR3 is TGCGCCAGCAGCCAAGGGTCGCAAGCGGGGCATACAGGGAATGAGCAGTTCTTC.

This chain uses TRBV2 with TRBJ1-4; possibly TRBD1 for D (6 bases). The CDR3 spans 13 residues. Germline V gene lookup returns CDR1 SNHLY and CDR2 FYNNEI. V gave up 3 bases and J gave up 7 bases, with 9 bases separating them. CDR3: CASSDPRGEKLFF. The CDR3 DNA is TGTGCCAGCAGTGACCCCAGGGGTGAAAAACTGTTTTTT.

DNA of the CDR3: TGTGCCAGCAGCGTAGAACATCCGGGACTAGCGCCCCACAATGAGCAGTTCTTC. Residues: CASSVEHPGLAPHNEQFF. J is TRBJ2-1 and V is TRBV9, with 10 bases aligning to TRBD2. Germline V gene data show CDR1 as SGDLS and CDR2 as YYNGEE. The CDR3 consists of 18 residues. V lost 0 bases to trimming and J lost 5 bases; unmatched junction nucleotides: 11.

J is TRBJ2-2 and V is TRBV7-6; 8 nucleotides match TRBD2. There are 16 residues in the CDR3. Per the germline V gene, CDR1 is SGHVS and CDR2 is FNYEAQ. V lost 5 bases and J lost 1; bases outside the gene matches: 6. The CDR3 reads CASSPSGRGNTGELFF. CDR3 DNA sequence: TGTGCCAGCAGCCCGAGCGGGAGAGGGAACACCGGGGAGCTGTTTTTT.

The chain carries TRBV19 and TRBJ2-7, with D possibly matching TRBD1 (5 bases). Germline V CDR1 and CDR2: LNHDA, SQIVND (reference sequence). This CDR3 comprises 13 residues. V dropped 4 bases and J dropped 2 bases, with 9 bases sitting between them. CDR3 sequence reads: CASSTQGPYEQYF. CDR3 sequence (DNA): TGTGCCAGTAGTACCCAGGGCCCCTACGAGCAGTACTTC.

The genes are TRBV19 and TRBJ1-2; 9 positions match TRBD1. Germline CDR1 is LNHDA and CDR2 is SQIVND (reference sequence). J gave up 7 bases and V 5 bases, and 11 bases lay outside the gene matches. The CDR3 runs to 15 residues. The CDR3 spells CASSLTRDRVFGYTF. The CDR3 DNA reads as TGTGCCAGTAGTTTGACCCGGGACAGGGTATTTGGCTACACCTTC.

Written as DNA, the CDR3 is TGTGCCAGCAGTCCCCCCAGGGGTTTTTCAGATACGCAGTATTTT. Encoded protein: CASSPPRGFSDTQYF. The chain joins TRBV28 to TRBJ2-3; D may be TRBD1 (6 bases). There are 15 residues in the CDR3. In germline, CDR1 is MDHEN, CDR2 SYDVKM. V was shortened by 5 bases and J by 4 bases, with 16 bases between the two germline ends.

The chain is built from TRBV6-5 and TRBJ2-1; TRBD1 matches 10 bases. The CDR3 contains 15 residues. J was trimmed by 4 bases and V by 6 bases; bases with no gene match: 6. The germline gives CDR1 MNHEY, CDR2 SVGAGI. CDR3 in amino acids: CASSRTGGFYNEQFF. The DNA for the CDR3 is TGTGCCAGCAGCCGGACAGGGGGTTTTTACAATGAGCAGTTCTTC.

This chain links TRBV6-1 with TRBJ2-1; no definite D call. The CDR3 totals 10 residues. Trimming took 6 bases from V and 6 from J, leaving 3 bases between them. The germline V gene encodes CDR1 MNHNS and CDR2 SASEGT. The CDR3 spells CASSLNEQFF. The DNA for the CDR3 is TGTGCCAGCAGCCTCAATGAGCAGTTCTTC.

This clone appeared once. This sequence joins TRBV7-9 and TRBJ2-7; 8 bases map to TRBD1. The CDR3 consists of 16 residues. V dropped 3 bases and J dropped 0; count of bases not matched to a gene: 7. CDR1 and CDR2 from the germline V gene are SEHNR and FQNEAQ (reference sequence). In DNA form, the CDR3 reads TGTGCCAGCAGCTTGGGGTCGGGACAGGCCTCCTACGAGCAGTACTTC. Translating gives CASSLGSGQASYEQYF.

CDR3 region: CASSGRNSNQPQHF. The CDR3, as DNA: TGTGCCAGCAGTGGGCGAAATAGCAATCAGCCCCAGCATTTT. The chain is built from TRBV6-5 and TRBJ1-5; D unclear. The CDR3 is 14 residues long. Germline CDR1 MNHEY, CDR2 SVGAGI. V lost 5 bases, J lost 0 bases, and 8 bases lay in between.

This rearrangement joins TRBV2 to TRBJ2-1; TRBD2 matches 10 bases. The CDR3 has 15 residues. V lost 0 bases, J lost 7 bases, and 3 bases stayed unmatched. Germline-derived CDR1 and CDR2 are SNHLY and FYNNEI. The CDR3: CASSEASGRANEQFF. CDR3 nucleotide sequence: TGTGCCAGCAGTGAAGCAAGCGGGAGGGCTAATGAGCAGTTCTTC.

The V and J genes are TRBV29-1 and TRBJ2-2; 9 bases are shared with TRBD1. Germline-derived CDR1 and CDR2 are SQVTM and ANQGSEA. J was trimmed by 6 bases and V by 3 bases; bases with no gene match: 2. This CDR3 contains 13 residues. The CDR3 DNA is TGCAGCGTTGACGGACAGGGGCCCGGGGAGCTGTTTTTT. Amino acid sequence: CSVDGQGPGELFF.